This TCR beta chain was identified in a study of T cell responses to AZD1222 COVID-19 vaccine. Whole-study context: The analysis combined second doses at about 4 or about 12 weeks. Findings and limits, study-wide: Spike-spanning, vaccine-associated CD4 TCRs were dominant at 160-218 and 743-854.

Concerning this clone itself: Antigen specificity is unknown.

V was cut by 3 bases and J by 6 bases, with 18 bases left in between. There are 16 residues in the CDR3. Germline V CDR1 and CDR2: MDHEN, SYDVKM. Here immunoSEQ multiplex PCR was the method, and the copy in TCRdb shows in-frame clones only, minus some. The table shows tens of thousands of clones, with around 90% occurring only once. The clonotype originates from an adult in good health. The sample here was peripheral blood, taken on day 0 of AZD1222 vaccination. The chain couples TRBV28 to TRBJ2-1; a weak D match, TRBD2 (6 bases). This CDR3 reads CASSLFAGSPVNEQFF. As DNA, the CDR3 is TGTGCCAGCAGTTTGTTTGCGGGATCCCCTGTCAATGAGCAGTTCTTC.